The present T cell receptor (beta chain) was sequenced within a study of response to subunit inactivated influenza vaccine. TCRdb ran MiXCR on the RT-PCR reads and lists one entry per CDR3 protein. The sample lists about 620,000 distinct CDR3 sequences, roughly 12% occurring once. This clonotype was detected ten times or more. The V end lost 10 bases, the J end lost 0 bases, and 10 bases lay between the germline ends. This CDR3 is 14 amino acids long. Germline V CDR1 and CDR2: ENHRY, SYGVKD. This sample also belongs to another study, concerning T cells expressing NK-cell markers. In that study: What made the TCR beta cDNA was 5'RACE template switching with UMIs.

J is TRBJ2-6 and V is TRBV10-3; TRBD1 or TRBD2 may be the D gene (5 bases each). Sequences were derived from PBMCs from blood, sampled on the day of vaccination. The sequence was collected from a man aged 50-60 years who received an inactivated influenza vaccine. The CDR3 sequence: CATEGSSGANVLTF. In nucleotides, the CDR3 is TGTGCCACCGAGGGGAGCTCTGGGGCCAACGTCCTGACTTTC.